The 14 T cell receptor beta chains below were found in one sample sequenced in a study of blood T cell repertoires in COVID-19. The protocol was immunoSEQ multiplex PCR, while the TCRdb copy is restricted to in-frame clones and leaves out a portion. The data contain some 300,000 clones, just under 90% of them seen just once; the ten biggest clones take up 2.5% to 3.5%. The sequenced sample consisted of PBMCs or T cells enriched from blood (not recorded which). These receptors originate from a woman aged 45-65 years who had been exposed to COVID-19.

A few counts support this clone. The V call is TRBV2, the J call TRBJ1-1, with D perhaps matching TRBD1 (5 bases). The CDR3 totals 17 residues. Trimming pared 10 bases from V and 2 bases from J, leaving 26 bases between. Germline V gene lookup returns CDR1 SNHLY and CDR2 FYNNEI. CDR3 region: CATFTGESPYFNTEAFF. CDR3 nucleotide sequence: TGTGCCACCTTCACGGGGGAAAGTCCCTATTTCAACACTGAAGCTTTCTTT.

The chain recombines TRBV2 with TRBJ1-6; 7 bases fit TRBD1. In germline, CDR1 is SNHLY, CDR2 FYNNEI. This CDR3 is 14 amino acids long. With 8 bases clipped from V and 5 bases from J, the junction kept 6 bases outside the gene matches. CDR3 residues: CASPYDRDNSPLHF. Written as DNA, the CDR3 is TGTGCCAGCCCCTACGACAGGGATAATTCACCCCTCCACTTT.

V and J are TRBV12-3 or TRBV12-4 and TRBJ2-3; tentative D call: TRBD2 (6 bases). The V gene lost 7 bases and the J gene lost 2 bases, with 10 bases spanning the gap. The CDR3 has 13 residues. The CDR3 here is CASTAGSTDTQYF. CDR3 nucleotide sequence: TGTGCCAGCACCGCGGGGTCCACAGATACGCAGTATTTT.

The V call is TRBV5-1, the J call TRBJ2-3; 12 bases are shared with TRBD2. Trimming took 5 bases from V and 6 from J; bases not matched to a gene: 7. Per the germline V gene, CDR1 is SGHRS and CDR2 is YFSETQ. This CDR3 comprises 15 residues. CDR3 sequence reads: CASRRLAGDWDTQYF. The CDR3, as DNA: TGCGCCAGCAGAAGACTAGCGGGGGATTGGGATACGCAGTATTTT.

The CDR3 loop is CATSMILRPDTGELFF. Here the CDR3 DNA reads TGTGCCACCAGCATGATATTGAGGCCAGACACCGGGGAGCTGTTTTTT. The chain recombines TRBV15 with TRBJ2-2, with D unresolved. Germline V gene sequence: CDR1 LNHNV, CDR2 YYDKDF (reference sequence). Trimming cost V 4 bases and J 3 bases, with 15 bases left between them. This CDR3 contains 16 residues.

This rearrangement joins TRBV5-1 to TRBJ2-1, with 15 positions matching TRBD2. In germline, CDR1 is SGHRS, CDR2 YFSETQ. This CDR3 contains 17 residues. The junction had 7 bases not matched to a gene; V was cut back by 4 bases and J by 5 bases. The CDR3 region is CASSQRTSGGANNEQFF. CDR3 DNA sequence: TGCGCCAGCAGCCAACGGACTAGCGGGGGGGCTAACAATGAGCAGTTCTTC.

In nucleotides, the CDR3 is TGTGCCAGCAGTGACCCCAGCCCCAGGGGTGGATGGTACGAGCAGTACTTC. As protein: CASSDPSPRGGWYEQYF. The chain uses TRBV6-4 and TRBJ2-7, with D possibly being TRBD1 (6 bases). V lost 2 bases, J lost 4 bases, and 21 bases lay in between. CDR3 length: 17 residues. Germline CDR1 and CDR2: MRHNA and SNTAGT.

CDR3 protein: CASSAIGGVNTEAFF. The CDR3 DNA reads as TGTGCCAGTAGTGCGATAGGAGGGGTGAACACTGAAGCTTTCTTT. V is TRBV19 and J is TRBJ1-1; D possibly corresponds to TRBD1 (5 bases). Germline CDR1 reads LNHDA; CDR2 reads SQIVND (reference sequence). The CDR3 runs to 15 residues. V lost 5 bases and J 0 bases, leaving 13 bases between the germline ends.

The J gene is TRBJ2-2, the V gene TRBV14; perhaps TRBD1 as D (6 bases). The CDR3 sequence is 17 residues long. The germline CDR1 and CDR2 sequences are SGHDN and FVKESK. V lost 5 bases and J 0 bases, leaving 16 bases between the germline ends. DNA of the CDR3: TGTGCCAGCAGCTCCTCCCGGGACAAGTCGAACACCGGGGAGCTGTTTTTT. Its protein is CASSSSRDKSNTGELFF.

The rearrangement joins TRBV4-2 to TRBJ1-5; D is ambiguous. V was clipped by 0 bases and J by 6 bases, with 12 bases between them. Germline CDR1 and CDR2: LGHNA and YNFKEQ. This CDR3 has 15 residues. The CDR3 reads CASSQELRAGQPQHF. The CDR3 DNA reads TGTGCCAGCAGCCAAGAATTGAGGGCGGGTCAGCCCCAGCATTTT.

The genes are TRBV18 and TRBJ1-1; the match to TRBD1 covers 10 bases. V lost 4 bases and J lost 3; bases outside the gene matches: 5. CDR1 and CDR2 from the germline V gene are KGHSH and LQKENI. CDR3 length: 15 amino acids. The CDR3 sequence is CASSLYGQGDTEAFF. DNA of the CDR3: TGTGCCAGCTCACTTTACGGACAGGGGGACACTGAAGCTTTCTTT.

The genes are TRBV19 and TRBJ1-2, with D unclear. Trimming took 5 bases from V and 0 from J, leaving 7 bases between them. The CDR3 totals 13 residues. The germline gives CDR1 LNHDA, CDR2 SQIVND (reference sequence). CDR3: CASSYQANYGYTF. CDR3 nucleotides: TGTGCCAGTAGTTACCAGGCTAACTATGGCTACACCTTC.

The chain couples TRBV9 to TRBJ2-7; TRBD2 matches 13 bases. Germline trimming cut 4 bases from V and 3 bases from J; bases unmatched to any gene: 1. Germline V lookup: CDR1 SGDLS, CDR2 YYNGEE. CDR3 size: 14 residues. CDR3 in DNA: TGTGCCAGCAGCCGGACTAGCGGGGGCTACGAGCAGTACTTC. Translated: CASSRTSGGYEQYF. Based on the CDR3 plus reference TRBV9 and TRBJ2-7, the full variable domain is DSGVTQTPKHLITATGQRVTLRCSPRSGDLSVYWYQQSLDQGLQFLIQYYNGEERAKGNILERFSAQQFPDLHSELNLSSLELGDSALYFCASSRTSGGYEQYFGPGTRLTVT.

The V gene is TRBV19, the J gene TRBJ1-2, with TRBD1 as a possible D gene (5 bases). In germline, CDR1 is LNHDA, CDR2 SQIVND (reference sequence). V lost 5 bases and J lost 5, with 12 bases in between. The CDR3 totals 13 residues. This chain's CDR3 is CASSAGPGYGYTF. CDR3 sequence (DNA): TGTGCCAGTAGTGCGGGACCAGGATATGGCTACACCTTC.